Listed here are 2 T cell receptor beta chains from one sample, sequenced in a study of monozygotic twins with inflammatory bowel disease. TCRdb re-called the 5' RACE reads and shows each CDR3 protein once, DNA omitted. In all, the sample yields about 420,000 distinct CDR3 sequences. The sequenced sample was blood. The origin of the receptors is a human donor with ulcerative colitis or Crohn's disease, or a healthy co-twin of an affected twin (not recorded which).

The gene calls are TRBV29-1 and TRBJ2-5; the TCRdb call, TRBD1, lacks DNA for checking. CDR1 SQVTM and CDR2 ANQGSEA come from the germline V gene. The CDR3 has 12 residues. The CDR3 sequence: CSVEEGAETQYF.

This rearrangement joins TRBV6-6 to TRBJ1-2. CDR3 length equals 12 residues. CDR1 and CDR2 from the germline V gene are MNHNY and SVGAGI (reference sequence). The CDR3 loop reads CASSYELYGYTF.